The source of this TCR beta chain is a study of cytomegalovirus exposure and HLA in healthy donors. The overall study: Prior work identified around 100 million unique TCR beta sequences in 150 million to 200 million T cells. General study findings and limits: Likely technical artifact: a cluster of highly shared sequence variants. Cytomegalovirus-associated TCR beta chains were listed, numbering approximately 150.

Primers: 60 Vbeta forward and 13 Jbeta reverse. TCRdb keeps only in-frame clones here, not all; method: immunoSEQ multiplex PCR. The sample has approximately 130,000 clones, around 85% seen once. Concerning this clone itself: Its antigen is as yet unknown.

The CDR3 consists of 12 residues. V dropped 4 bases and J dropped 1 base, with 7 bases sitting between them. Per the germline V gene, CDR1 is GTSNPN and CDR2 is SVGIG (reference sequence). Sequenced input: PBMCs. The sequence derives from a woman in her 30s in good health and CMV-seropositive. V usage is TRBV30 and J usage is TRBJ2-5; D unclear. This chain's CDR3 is CAWISFQETQYF. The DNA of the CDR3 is TGTGCCTGGATTTCGTTCCAAGAGACCCAGTACTTC.